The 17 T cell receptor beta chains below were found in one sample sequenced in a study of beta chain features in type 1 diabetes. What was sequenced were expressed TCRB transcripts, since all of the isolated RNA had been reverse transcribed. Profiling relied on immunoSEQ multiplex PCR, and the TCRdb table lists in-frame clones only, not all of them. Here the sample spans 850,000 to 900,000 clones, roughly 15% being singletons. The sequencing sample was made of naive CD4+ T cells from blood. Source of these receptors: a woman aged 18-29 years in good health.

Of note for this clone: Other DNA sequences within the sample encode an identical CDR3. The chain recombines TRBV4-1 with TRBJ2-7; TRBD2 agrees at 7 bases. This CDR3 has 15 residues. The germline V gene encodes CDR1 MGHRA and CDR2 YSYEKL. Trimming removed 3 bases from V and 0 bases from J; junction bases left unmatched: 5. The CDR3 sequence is CASSQASGLSYEQYF. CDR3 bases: TGCGCCAGCAGCCAGGCTAGCGGACTCTCCTACGAGCAGTACTTC.

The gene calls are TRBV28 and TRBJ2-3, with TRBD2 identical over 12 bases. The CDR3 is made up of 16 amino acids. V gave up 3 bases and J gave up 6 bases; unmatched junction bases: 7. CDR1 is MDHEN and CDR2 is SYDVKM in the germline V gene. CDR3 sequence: CASSFGLAGGADTQYF. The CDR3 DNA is TGTGCCAGCAGTTTCGGTCTAGCGGGAGGGGCGGATACGCAGTATTTT. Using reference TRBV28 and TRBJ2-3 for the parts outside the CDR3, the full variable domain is DVKVTQSSRYLVKRTGEKVFLECVQDMDHENMFWYRQDPGLGLRLIYFSYDVKMKEKGDIPEGYSVSREKKERFSLILESASTNQTSMYLCASSFGLAGGADTQYFGPGTRLTVL.

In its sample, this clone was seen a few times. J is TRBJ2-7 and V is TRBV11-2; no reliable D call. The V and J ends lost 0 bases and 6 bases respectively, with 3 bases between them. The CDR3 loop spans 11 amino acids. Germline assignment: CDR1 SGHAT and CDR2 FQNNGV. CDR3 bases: TGTGCCAGCAGCTTAGACGGCGAGCAGTACTTC. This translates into CASSLDGEQYF.

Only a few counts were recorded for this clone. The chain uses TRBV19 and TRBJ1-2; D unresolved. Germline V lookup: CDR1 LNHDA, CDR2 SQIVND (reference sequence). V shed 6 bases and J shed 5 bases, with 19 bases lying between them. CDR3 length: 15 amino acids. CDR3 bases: TGTGCCAGTAGCCGGAACAGCCTACCTTTTTATGGCTACACCTTC. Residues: CASSRNSLPFYGYTF.

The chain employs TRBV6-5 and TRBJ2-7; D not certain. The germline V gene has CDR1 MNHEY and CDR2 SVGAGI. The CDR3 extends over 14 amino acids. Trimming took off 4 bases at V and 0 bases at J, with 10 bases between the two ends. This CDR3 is CASSLSPNSYEQYF. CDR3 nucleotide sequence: TGTGCCAGCAGTTTGTCGCCAAACTCCTACGAGCAGTACTTC.

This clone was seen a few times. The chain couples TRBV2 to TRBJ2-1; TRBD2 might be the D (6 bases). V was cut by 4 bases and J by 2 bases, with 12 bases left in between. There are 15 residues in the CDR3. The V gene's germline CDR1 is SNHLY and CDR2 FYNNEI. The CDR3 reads CASSVERATYNEQFF. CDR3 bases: TGTGCCAGCAGTGTTGAGCGGGCGACCTACAATGAGCAGTTCTTC.

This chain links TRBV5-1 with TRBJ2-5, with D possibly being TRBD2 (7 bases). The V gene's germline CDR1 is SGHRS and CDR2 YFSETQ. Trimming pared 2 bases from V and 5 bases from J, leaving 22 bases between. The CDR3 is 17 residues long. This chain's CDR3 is CASSLFHTGGRMETQYF. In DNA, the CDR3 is TGCGCCAGCAGCTTATTTCACACCGGGGGGCGTATGGAGACCCAGTACTTC.

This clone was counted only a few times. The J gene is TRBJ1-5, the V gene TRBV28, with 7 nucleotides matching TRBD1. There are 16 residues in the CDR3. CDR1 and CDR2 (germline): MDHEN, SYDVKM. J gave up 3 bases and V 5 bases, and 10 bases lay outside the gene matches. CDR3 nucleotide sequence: TGTGCCAGCAGTCCCTGGGTAGACAGGGTCAATCAGCCCCAGCATTTT. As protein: CASSPWVDRVNQPQHF.

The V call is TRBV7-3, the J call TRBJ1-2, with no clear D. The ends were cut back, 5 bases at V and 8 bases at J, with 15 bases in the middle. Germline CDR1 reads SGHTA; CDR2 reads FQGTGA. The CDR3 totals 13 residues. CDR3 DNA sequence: TGTGCCAGCAGCCCAGGATCGGGGTTCGGCTACACCTTC. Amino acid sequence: CASSPGSGFGYTF. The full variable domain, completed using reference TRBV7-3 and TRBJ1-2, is GAGVSQTPSNKVTEKGKYVELRCDPISGHTALYWYRQSLGQGPEFLIYFQGTGAADDSGLPNDRFFAVRPEGSVSTLKIQRTERGDSAVYLCASSPGSGFGYTFGSGTRLTVV.

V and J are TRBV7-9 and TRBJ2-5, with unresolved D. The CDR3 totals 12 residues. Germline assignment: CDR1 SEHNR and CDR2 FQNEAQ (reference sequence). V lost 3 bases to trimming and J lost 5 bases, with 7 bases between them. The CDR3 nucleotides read TGTGCCAGCAGCTTCTCTTGGGAGACCCAGTACTTC. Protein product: CASSFSWETQYF.

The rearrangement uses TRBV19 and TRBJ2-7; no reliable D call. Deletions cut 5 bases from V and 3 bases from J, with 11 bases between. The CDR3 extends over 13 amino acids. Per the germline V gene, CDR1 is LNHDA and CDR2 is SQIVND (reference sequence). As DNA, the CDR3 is TGTGCCAGTAGTCTAGGCCGATACTACGAGCAGTACTTC. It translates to CASSLGRYYEQYF.

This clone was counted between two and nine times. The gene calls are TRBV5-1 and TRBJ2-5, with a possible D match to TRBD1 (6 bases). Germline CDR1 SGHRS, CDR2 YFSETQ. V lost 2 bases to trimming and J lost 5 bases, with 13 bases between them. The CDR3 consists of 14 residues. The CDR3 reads CASSFEQGWETQYF. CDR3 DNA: TGCGCCAGCAGCTTTGAACAGGGTTGGGAGACCCAGTACTTC.

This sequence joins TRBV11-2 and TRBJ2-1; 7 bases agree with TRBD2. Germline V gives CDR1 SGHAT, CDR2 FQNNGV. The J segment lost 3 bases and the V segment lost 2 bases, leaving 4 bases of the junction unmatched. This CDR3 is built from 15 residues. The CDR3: CASSLWREFYNEQFF. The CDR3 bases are TGTGCCAGCAGCTTATGGCGGGAGTTCTACAATGAGCAGTTCTTC.

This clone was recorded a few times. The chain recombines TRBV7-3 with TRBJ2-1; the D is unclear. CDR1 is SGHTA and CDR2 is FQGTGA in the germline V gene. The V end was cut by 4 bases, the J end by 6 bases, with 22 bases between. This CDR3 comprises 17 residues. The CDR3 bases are TGTGCCAGCAGCTCCATGGTAGGGCAGAACCTAGTCAATGAGCAGTTCTTC. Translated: CASSSMVGQNLVNEQFF.

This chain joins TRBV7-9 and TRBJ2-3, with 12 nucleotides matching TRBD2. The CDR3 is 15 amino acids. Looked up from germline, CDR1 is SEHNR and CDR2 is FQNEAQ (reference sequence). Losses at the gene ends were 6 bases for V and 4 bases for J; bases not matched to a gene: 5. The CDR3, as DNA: TGTGCCAGCAGGCGACTAGCGGGAGTGGCAGATACGCAGTATTTT. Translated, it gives CASRRLAGVADTQYF. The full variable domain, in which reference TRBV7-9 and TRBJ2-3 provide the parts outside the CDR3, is DTGVSQNPRHKITKRGQNVTFRCDPISEHNRLYWYRQTLGQGPEFLTYFQNEAQLEKSRLLSDRFSAERPKGSFSTLEIQRTEQGDSAMYLCASRRLAGVADTQYFGPGTRLTVL.

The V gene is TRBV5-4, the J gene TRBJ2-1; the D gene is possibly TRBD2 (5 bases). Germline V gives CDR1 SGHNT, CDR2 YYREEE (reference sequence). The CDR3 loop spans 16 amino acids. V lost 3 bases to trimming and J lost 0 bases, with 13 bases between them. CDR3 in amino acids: CASSWQRGSSYNEQFF. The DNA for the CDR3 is TGTGCCAGCAGCTGGCAGAGAGGGAGCTCCTACAATGAGCAGTTCTTC.

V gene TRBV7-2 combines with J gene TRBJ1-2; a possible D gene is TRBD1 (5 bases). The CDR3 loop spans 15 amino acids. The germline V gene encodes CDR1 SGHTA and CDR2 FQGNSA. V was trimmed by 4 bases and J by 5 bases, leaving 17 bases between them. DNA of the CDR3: TGTGCCAGCAGCTCGGGTTCCGGGACCGTATATGGCTACACCTTC. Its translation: CASSSGSGTVYGYTF.